The 30 T cell receptor beta chains given below trace back to one sample, sequenced in a study of early T cells in non-severe SARS-CoV-2 infection. TCRdb fed the 5' RACE reads into MiXCR, producing one record per CDR3 protein. Of some 96,000 distinct CDR3 sequences listed, 13% are singletons. The source material was whole blood. These receptors originate from an adult who was a healthcare worker with PCR-confirmed SARS-CoV-2 infection or an uninfected control (not recorded which).

The table lists this clonotype with many counts. This rearrangement joins TRBV28 to TRBJ2-5; 8 bases line up with TRBD2. The germline CDR1 and CDR2 sequences are MDHEN and SYDVKM. V was clipped by 3 bases and J by 5 bases; unmatched bases: 8. The CDR3 is made up of 15 amino acids. The CDR3, as DNA: TGTGCCAGCAGTTTGACTAGCGAGGCAGGGGAGACCCAGTACTTC. Amino acids: CASSLTSEAGETQYF.

This clonotype showed up many times. J is TRBJ2-3 and V is TRBV7-2; 9 bases fit TRBD2. V trimming: 1 base; J trimming: 5 bases; junction bases outside the gene matches: 10. The CDR3 is 17 amino acids. Germline V gene lookup returns CDR1 SGHTA and CDR2 FQGNSA. CDR3 region: CASSLVGGGARIDTQYF. Written as DNA, the CDR3 is TGTGCCAGCAGCTTAGTGGGCGGGGGGGCAAGAATAGATACGCAGTATTTT.

This clonotype was recorded many times. CDR3 sequence (DNA): TGTGCCAGCAGCCCAGGGTGGGGGGCAGAGACCCAGTACTTC. It specifies CASSPGWGAETQYF. V is TRBV7-2 and J is TRBJ2-5; tentatively, D is TRBD1 or TRBD2 (6 bases each). Between the trimmed V and J ends, which lost 5 bases and 4 bases, there was a span of 14 bases. Germline CDR1 SGHTA, CDR2 FQGNSA. CDR3 size: 14 residues.

Many counts were recorded for this clonotype. V and J are TRBV28 and TRBJ2-5; TRBD1 might be the D (5 bases). Trimming removed 6 bases at V and 4 bases at J, with 9 bases between. The CDR3 loop spans 12 amino acids. CDR1 is MDHEN and CDR2 is SYDVKM in the germline V gene. The CDR3 spells CASRRGGETQYF. The CDR3 coding sequence is TGTGCCAGCAGAAGGGGTGGAGAGACCCAGTACTTC. The full variable domain, rest sourced from reference TRBV28 and TRBJ2-5, is DVKVTQSSRYLVKRTGEKVFLECVQDMDHENMFWYRQDPGLGLRLIYFSYDVKMKEKGDIPEGYSVSREKKERFSLILESASTNQTSMYLCASRRGGETQYFGPGTRLLVL.

This chain connects TRBV6-5 to TRBJ1-1, with D maybe TRBD1 (6 bases). This CDR3 region has 15 residues. Trimming took 3 bases from V and 0 from J, leaving 11 bases between them. CDR1 is MNHEY, CDR2 SVGAGI, per germline. This CDR3 reads CASSYAWGLNTEAFF. CDR3 bases: TGTGCCAGCAGTTATGCCTGGGGGCTGAACACTGAAGCTTTCTTT.

In its sample, this clonotype was seen many times. This chain connects TRBV7-9 to TRBJ1-1, with 9 bases that match TRBD1. Germline CDR1 and CDR2: SEHNR and FQNEAQ (reference sequence). The CDR3 covers 15 residues. Trimming at V came to 5 bases and at J to 3 bases, leaving 7 bases not matched to a gene. The CDR3 DNA is TGTGCCAGCAGCCCGCGGGACAGGGCCGACACTGAAGCTTTCTTT. Translation: CASSPRDRADTEAFF.

The V call is TRBV7-2, the J call TRBJ2-7, with 11 bases lining up with TRBD1. V lost 5 bases and J lost 2; bases outside the gene matches: 5. In germline, CDR1 is SGHTA, CDR2 FQGNSA. The CDR3 loop spans 15 amino acids. The chain's CDR3 is CASSTGTGGTYEQYF. The CDR3 DNA reads TGTGCCAGCAGCACGGGGACAGGGGGTACCTACGAGCAGTACTTC.

This clonotype was counted between two and nine times. The chain carries TRBV5-1 and TRBJ2-1; TRBD2 agrees at 11 bases. J lost 0 bases, V lost 2 bases, and 1 base had no gene match. CDR3 length equals 16 residues. The V gene's germline CDR1 is SGHRS and CDR2 YFSETQ. The CDR3, as DNA: TGCGCCAGCAGCTTTAGCGGGGGGGCCTCCTACAATGAGCAGTTCTTC. It encodes CASSFSGGASYNEQFF.

This clonotype has at least ten counts. The chain recombines TRBV7-9 with TRBJ2-5, with D unclear. The V end was cut by 2 bases, the J end by 2 bases, with 9 bases between. Germline V gene lookup returns CDR1 SEHNR and CDR2 FQNEAQ (reference sequence). The CDR3 length is 14 residues. The CDR3 reads CASSLMAGQETQYF. The CDR3 DNA follows: TGTGCCAGCAGCTTAATGGCAGGTCAAGAGACCCAGTACTTC.

This clonotype was seen ten or more times. The CDR3 loop is CASSFSGGTLTGELFF. Written as DNA, the CDR3 is TGTGCCAGCAGCTTTAGTGGGGGGACGCTCACCGGGGAGCTGTTTTTT. The chain employs TRBV5-5 and TRBJ2-2; D is perhaps TRBD2 (6 bases). CDR1 and CDR2 (germline): SGHKS, YYEKEE (reference sequence). Trimming left V 2 bases short and J 4 bases short, with 15 bases between. This CDR3 has 16 amino acids.

This clonotype was detected only a few times. The chain uses TRBV5-1 and TRBJ2-7; tentative D call: TRBD1 (5 bases). Germline values: CDR1 SGHRS, CDR2 YFSETQ. CDR3 length: 15 amino acids. The V and J ends lost 0 bases and 9 bases respectively, with 19 bases between them. CDR3 sequence: CASSLGTRYDRGQYF. Here the CDR3 DNA reads TGCGCCAGCAGCTTGGGGACACGGTATGACCGTGGGCAGTACTTC. The full variable domain, in which reference TRBV5-1 and TRBJ2-7 provide the parts outside the CDR3, is KAGVTQTPRYLIKTRGQQVTLSCSPISGHRSVSWYQQTPGQGLQFLFEYFSETQRNKGNFPGRFSGRQFSNSRSEMNVSTLELGDSALYLCASSLGTRYDRGQYFGPGTRLTVT.

This clonotype was seen only a few times. The chain links TRBV5-1 to TRBJ2-5; D is possibly TRBD1 (6 bases). Germline V gene lookup returns CDR1 SGHRS and CDR2 YFSETQ. V shed 7 bases and J shed 1 base, with 14 bases lying between them. The CDR3 sequence is 14 residues long. As DNA, the CDR3 is TGCGCCAGCTCGCGGCAGGGGACCCAAGAGACCCAGTACTTC. Translated: CASSRQGTQETQYF.

The chain uses TRBV20-1 and TRBJ1-1; D uncertain. Germline values: CDR1 DFQATT, CDR2 SNEGSKA (reference sequence). The CDR3 consists of 14 residues. The V end was cut by 0 bases, the J end by 2 bases, with 10 bases between. CDR3 sequence: CSAREMSLNTEAFF. The CDR3 DNA reads TGCAGTGCTAGAGAGATGTCCCTTAACACTGAAGCTTTCTTT.

This clonotype has at least ten counts. This chain joins TRBV28 and TRBJ1-5, with 9 bases identical to TRBD1. CDR3 length: 18 amino acids. Germline V CDR1 and CDR2: MDHEN, SYDVKM. The trim removed 6 bases at V and 0 bases at J, leaving 12 bases unmatched. This CDR3 is CASRPGTGIEISNQPQHF. The CDR3 DNA follows: TGTGCCAGCAGGCCCGGGACAGGGATCGAGATTAGCAATCAGCCCCAGCATTTT.

V and J are TRBV20-1 and TRBJ2-3, with 9 bases lining up with TRBD1. V lost 2 bases to trimming and J lost 5 bases; unmatched junction nucleotides: 8. The CDR3 runs 15 residues. Germline loops: CDR1 DFQATT, CDR2 SNEGSKA (reference sequence). The chain's CDR3 is CSARSSGQGKDTQYF. The CDR3 DNA reads TGCAGTGCTAGATCCTCCGGACAGGGGAAAGATACGCAGTATTTT.

This clonotype was recorded at least ten times. CDR3 sequence (DNA): TGTGCCAGCAGCCTCAGGTGGGGGGGCAAGAATGAGCAGTTCTTC. Amino acid sequence: CASSLRWGGKNEQFF. The genes are TRBV5-8 and TRBJ2-1; TRBD2 might be the D (7 bases). V gave up 4 bases and J gave up 7 bases, with 18 bases separating them. Germline V gives CDR1 SGHTS, CDR2 YDEGEE. There are 15 residues in the CDR3.

This clonotype was counted at least ten times. The chain employs TRBV29-1 and TRBJ2-3, with D maybe TRBD1 (6 bases). This CDR3 contains 13 residues. Between the trimmed V and J ends, which lost 6 bases and 5 bases, there was a span of 15 bases. Per germline, CDR1 SQVTM and CDR2 ANQGSEA. The CDR3 loop reads CSVEQGSRDTQYF. The CDR3 nucleotides read TGCAGCGTGGAACAGGGTAGTAGAGATACGCAGTATTTT.

The J gene is TRBJ1-1, the V gene TRBV7-9; 8 bases are a match to TRBD1. V lost 5 bases, J lost 5 bases, and 4 bases stayed unmatched. The CDR3 loop spans 13 amino acids. Germline CDR1 reads SEHNR; CDR2 reads FQNEAQ (reference sequence). CDR3 sequence: CASSTDRATEAFF. CDR3 sequence (DNA): TGTGCCAGCAGCACGGACAGGGCAACTGAAGCTTTCTTT.

This clonotype has a handful of counts. This chain's CDR3 is CSVEGTKPGEQYF. In DNA form, the CDR3 reads TGCAGCGTTGAGGGCACCAAACCGGGCGAGCAGTACTTC. The chain couples TRBV29-1 to TRBJ2-7; D uncertain. With 3 bases removed from V and 6 bases from J, the gap between germline ends came to 15 bases. The CDR3 sequence is 13 residues long. CDR1 SQVTM and CDR2 ANQGSEA come from the germline V gene.

The J gene is TRBJ1-5, the V gene TRBV7-2; perhaps TRBD1 as D (6 bases). The CDR3 covers 15 residues. V was trimmed by 1 base and J by 4 bases, leaving 11 bases between them. The germline V gene has CDR1 SGHTA and CDR2 FQGNSA. CDR3 nucleotides: TGTGCCAGCAGCTTAGTAACAGGGCCGAATCAGCCCCAGCATTTT. It specifies CASSLVTGPNQPQHF.

The CDR3 here is CASSQVTGEAYEQYF. The CDR3 DNA reads as TGTGCCAGCAGCCAAGTAACAGGGGAGGCCTACGAGCAGTACTTC. This chain uses TRBV4-2 with TRBJ2-7; perhaps TRBD1 as D (7 bases). Germline lookup yields CDR1 LGHNA and CDR2 YNFKEQ. The V gene lost 1 base and the J gene lost 2 bases, with 12 bases spanning the gap. CDR3 length: 15 residues.

This clonotype showed up many times. This chain links TRBV28 with TRBJ2-1, with 13 bases lining up with TRBD2. The CDR3 contains 15 residues. CDR1 is MDHEN and CDR2 is SYDVKM in the germline V gene. With V trimmed by 5 bases and J by 6 bases, 4 bases remained unmatched. The CDR3 sequence: CASSTRTSGGNEQFF. The CDR3, as DNA: TGTGCCAGCAGTACCCGGACTAGCGGGGGCAATGAGCAGTTCTTC.

This clonotype has only a few counts. The J gene is TRBJ2-5, the V gene TRBV7-2; maybe TRBD2 (6 bases). Looked up from germline, CDR1 is SGHTA and CDR2 is FQGNSA. This CDR3 contains 16 residues. V was pared by 4 bases and J by 0 bases, with 15 bases between. CDR3 region: CASSSPGSPYQETQYF. In DNA, the CDR3 is TGTGCCAGCAGCTCACCCGGGAGCCCCTACCAAGAGACCCAGTACTTC.

This clonotype was recorded at least ten times. The chain uses TRBV20-1 and TRBJ2-5; TRBD2 is a possible D gene (6 bases). V lost 3 bases and J 5 bases, leaving 16 bases between the germline ends. Germline CDR1 is DFQATT and CDR2 is SNEGSKA (reference sequence). The CDR3 consists of 14 residues. CDR3 sequence: CSARDRLGRETQYF. In DNA form, the CDR3 reads TGCAGTGCTAGGGACCGACTTGGGAGGGAGACCCAGTACTTC.

The table lists this clonotype with a few counts. The rearrangement links TRBV20-1 to TRBJ2-7, with 11 bases that match TRBD2. With V trimmed by 4 bases and J by 4 bases, 6 bases remained unmatched. This CDR3 has 14 amino acids. The germline CDR1 and CDR2 sequences are DFQATT and SNEGSKA (reference sequence). DNA for the CDR3: TGCAGTGCTAATCTAGCGGGGGGCCTATACGAGCAGTACTTC. This sequence encodes CSANLAGGLYEQYF.

There are many counts of this clonotype. This chain uses TRBV11-2 with TRBJ1-5; D uncertain. Trimming left V 1 base short and J 8 bases short, with 9 bases between. Looked up from germline, CDR1 is SGHAT and CDR2 is FQNNGV. CDR3 length: 13 amino acids. This CDR3 reads CASSLGRAEPQHF. In nucleotides, the CDR3 is TGTGCCAGCAGCTTAGGTCGGGCAGAGCCCCAGCATTTT.

The chain carries TRBV28 and TRBJ2-3, with no clear D. The germline CDR1 and CDR2 sequences are MDHEN and SYDVKM. CDR3 length: 13 amino acids. Trimming shortened V by 7 bases and J by 0 bases, and 8 bases separated the two germline ends. The CDR3 reads CASTGRSTDTQYF. CDR3 bases: TGTGCCAGCACCGGGCGCAGCACAGATACGCAGTATTTT.

V gene TRBV10-3 combines with J gene TRBJ2-2, with 11 bases fitting TRBD2. Germline loops: CDR1 ENHRY, CDR2 SYGVKD. V lost 10 bases to trimming and J lost 2 bases; unmatched junction nucleotides: 9. The CDR3 length is 16 residues. CDR3 bases: TGTGCCACGACTAGCGGGGCTGAACAAAACACCGGGGAGCTGTTTTTT. Amino acid sequence: CATTSGAEQNTGELFF.

The genes are TRBV29-1 and TRBJ2-1; TRBD1 agrees at 7 bases. The junction had 5 bases not matched to a gene; V was cut back by 7 bases and J by 2 bases. This CDR3 comprises 13 residues. CDR1 SQVTM and CDR2 ANQGSEA come from the germline V gene. Written as DNA, the CDR3 is TGCAGCGCCCGAGGGACAGCCTACAATGAGCAGTTCTTC. Its protein product is CSARGTAYNEQFF.

This clonotype was seen more than once but under ten times. The rearrangement joins TRBV7-2 to TRBJ1-5, with D tentatively TRBD1 (5 bases). The V gene's germline CDR1 is SGHTA and CDR2 FQGNSA. Trimming pared 3 bases from V and 5 bases from J, leaving 14 bases between. The CDR3 has 15 residues. The CDR3 DNA reads as TGTGCCAGCAGCTTTCACCGGGGACTGGATCAGCCCCAGCATTTT. This gives the protein CASSFHRGLDQPQHF.